The T cell receptor (beta chain) under discussion was sequenced for a study of spatial heterogeneity in lung cancer. For the study at large: Among detected sequences, beta-chain ones consistently exceeded alpha-chain ones in number. Counts of TCR transcripts in tumor regions tracked strongly with a T cell module score that came from matched bulk RNA-seq. Study outcomes and limitations: Expanded intratumoral alpha and beta TCR counts tracked tumor mutation counts.

This CDR3 has 13 residues. Looked up from germline, CDR1 is SNHLY and CDR2 is FYNNEI. The V and J ends lost 8 bases and 3 bases, in that order; junction bases with no gene match: 4. This clonotype was seen at least ten times. Its antigen is still unknown. Time point given: sample taken at primary tumor resection. The cohort: approximately 74 early-stage, untreated non-small cell lung cancer patients. All TCR cDNA molecules were individually tagged with a unique molecular identifier. TCRdb reprocessed the 5' RACE reads via MiXCR and lists one record per CDR3 protein. The table shows 11,000 to 15,000 distinct CDR3 sequences, with about 4.4% occurring only once.

The sample consisted of lung tumor tissue, taken at surgery. The chain is built from TRBV2 and TRBJ2-7, with 10 bases fitting TRBD1. The sequence derives from a female donor with early-stage non-small cell lung cancer. DNA for the CDR3: TGTGCCAGCCGGGACAGGGGCATCTACGAGCAGTACTTC. It yields the protein CASRDRGIYEQYF.